The TCR beta chain described here comes from a study of lymphopenia after photon versus proton radiotherapy (dated by TCRdb to between 2018 and 2021). Regarding the study in general: The immunological effects of photon versus proton radiation therapy were compared in patients with gastrointestinal tumors who developed high-grade lymphopenia. The study was designed to characterize how the impact on the immune system differs between the two radiation modalities. A cohort of some 20 patients with gastrointestinal tumors who received either photon or proton therapy and subsequently developed lymphopenia was included. Broad study findings and their caveats: The survival association was examined only in patients who died, and the authors described better survival with proton therapy as a possibility, not as a demonstrated result. Across the cohort, among patients who died, a greater drop in TCR diversity after the nadir was inversely correlated with overall survival time. After the lymphocyte count nadir, photon-treated repertoires showed oligoclonal expansion, especially of CD8+ Temra cells, which drove the drop in diversity. During treatment, patients who received photon therapy lost naive T cells and TCR diversity and gained effector/memory populations, whereas patients who received proton therapy remained relatively stable.

Library preparation used the immunoSEQ multiplex PCR assay. T cell repertoires were profiled with deep sequencing of rearranged TCR beta loci together with multiparametric flow cytometry. The table was pulled from immuneACCESS by TCRdb, which kept in-frame rearrangements only. Such tables lose some clones; where checked, under half of the loss comes from unresolved V genes, and the rest has no known cause. Present in this sample are around 70,000 clones, roughly 90% of which were seen just once. The top ten constitute about 3% of the sample. The CDR3 runs 14 amino acids, cysteine and phenylalanine included. Solely the CDR3 DNA is kept, with 42 bases framed from the first base. From a lookup of the germline V gene (reference sequence), CDR1 and CDR2 are LNHDA and SQIVND. V is cut by 3 bases and J by 4 bases, and the space between the germline ends is 11 bases. For this clone: What antigen it recognizes has not been identified. No quality values exist for individual bases; no much larger clone is one base distant.

The TCR sequence derives from a woman aged 70-85 years with pancreatic cancer. The sequence is built from TRBV19 and TRBJ2-3; a weak D assignment points to TRBD1 (5 bases agree). This specimen was peripheral blood, taken from a patient treated with photon-based radiotherapy. The CDR3 sequence is CASSISVGPDTQYF. The nucleotide sequence is given as TGTGCCAGTAGTATCAGCGTGGGGCCAGATACGCAGTATTTT.